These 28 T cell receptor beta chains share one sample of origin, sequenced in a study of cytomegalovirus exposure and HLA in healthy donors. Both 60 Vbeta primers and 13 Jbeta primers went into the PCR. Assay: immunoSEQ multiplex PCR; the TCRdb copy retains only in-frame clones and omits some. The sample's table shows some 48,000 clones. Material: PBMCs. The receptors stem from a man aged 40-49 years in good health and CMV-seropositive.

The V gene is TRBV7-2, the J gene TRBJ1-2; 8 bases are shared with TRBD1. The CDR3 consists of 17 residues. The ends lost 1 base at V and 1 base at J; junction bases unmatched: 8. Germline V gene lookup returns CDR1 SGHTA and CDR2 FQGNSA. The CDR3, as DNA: TGTGCCAGCAGCTTAGATCCGGGGACAGGCAGTAACTATGGCTACACCTTC. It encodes CASSLDPGTGSNYGYTF. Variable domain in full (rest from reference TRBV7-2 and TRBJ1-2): GAGVSQSPSNKVTEKGKDVELRCDPISGHTALYWYRQSLGQGLEFLIYFQGNSAPDKSGLPSDRFSAERTGGSVSTLTIQRTQQEDSAVYLCASSLDPGTGSNYGYTFGSGTRLTVV.

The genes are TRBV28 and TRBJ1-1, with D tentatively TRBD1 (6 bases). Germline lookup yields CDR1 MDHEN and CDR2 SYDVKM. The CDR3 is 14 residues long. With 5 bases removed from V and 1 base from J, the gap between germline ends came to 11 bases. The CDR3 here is CASSPPGQNTEAFF. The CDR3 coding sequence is TGTGCCAGCAGTCCGCCGGGACAGAACACTGAAGCTTTCTTT.

The CDR3 DNA reads TGTGCCAGCAGCACTCCGGGGGGGCGGCATGGCTACACCTTC. Protein sequence: CASSTPGGRHGYTF. V is TRBV11-2 and J is TRBJ1-2; possibly TRBD1 for D (6 bases). CDR3 length: 14 amino acids. From germline, CDR1 is SGHAT and CDR2 FQNNGV. Trimming pared 5 bases from V and 6 bases from J, leaving 16 bases between.

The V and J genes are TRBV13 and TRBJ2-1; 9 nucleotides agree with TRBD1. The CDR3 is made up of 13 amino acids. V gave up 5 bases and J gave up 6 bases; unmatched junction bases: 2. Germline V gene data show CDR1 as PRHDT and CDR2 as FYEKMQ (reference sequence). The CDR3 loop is CASSPDRGNEQFF. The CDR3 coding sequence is TGTGCCAGCAGCCCGGACAGGGGCAATGAGCAGTTCTTC.

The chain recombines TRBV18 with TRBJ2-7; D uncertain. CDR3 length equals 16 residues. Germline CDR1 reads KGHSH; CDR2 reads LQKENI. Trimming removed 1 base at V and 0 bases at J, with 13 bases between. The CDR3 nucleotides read TGTGCCAGCTCACCACAGGTGGCGGTTAGCTCCTACGAGCAGTACTTC. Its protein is CASSPQVAVSSYEQYF.

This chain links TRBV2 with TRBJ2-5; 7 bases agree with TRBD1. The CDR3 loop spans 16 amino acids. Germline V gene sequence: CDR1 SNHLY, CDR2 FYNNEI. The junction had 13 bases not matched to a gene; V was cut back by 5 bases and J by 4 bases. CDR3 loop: CASSHKRGQPPETQYF. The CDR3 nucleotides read TGTGCCAGCAGTCATAAAAGGGGACAGCCCCCAGAGACCCAGTACTTC.

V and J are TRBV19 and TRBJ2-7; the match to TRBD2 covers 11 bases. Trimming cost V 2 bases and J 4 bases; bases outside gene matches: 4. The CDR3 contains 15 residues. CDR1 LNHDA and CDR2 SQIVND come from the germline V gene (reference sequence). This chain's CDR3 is CASSILGTSGYEQYF. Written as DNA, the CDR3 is TGTGCCAGTAGTATATTAGGGACTAGCGGTTACGAGCAGTACTTC. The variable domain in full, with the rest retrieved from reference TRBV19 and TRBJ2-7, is DGGITQSPKYLFRKEGQNVTLSCEQNLNHDAMYWYRQDPGQGLRLIYYSQIVNDFQKGDIAEGYSVSREKKESFPLTVTSAQKNPTAFYLCASSILGTSGYEQYFGPGTRLTVT.

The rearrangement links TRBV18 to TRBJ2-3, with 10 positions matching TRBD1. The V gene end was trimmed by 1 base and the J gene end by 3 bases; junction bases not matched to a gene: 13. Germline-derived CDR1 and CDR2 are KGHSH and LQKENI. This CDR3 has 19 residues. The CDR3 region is CASSPRLPGQGRGTDTQYF. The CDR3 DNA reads TGTGCCAGCTCACCACGCCTTCCGGGACAGGGGAGAGGAACAGATACGCAGTATTTT.

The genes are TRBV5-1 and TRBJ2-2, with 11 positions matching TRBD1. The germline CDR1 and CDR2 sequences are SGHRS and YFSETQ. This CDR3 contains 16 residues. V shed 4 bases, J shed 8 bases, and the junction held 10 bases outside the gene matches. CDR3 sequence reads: CASSPSGQGEVGELFF. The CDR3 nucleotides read TGCGCCAGCAGCCCATCGGGACAGGGGGAAGTAGGGGAGCTGTTTTTT.

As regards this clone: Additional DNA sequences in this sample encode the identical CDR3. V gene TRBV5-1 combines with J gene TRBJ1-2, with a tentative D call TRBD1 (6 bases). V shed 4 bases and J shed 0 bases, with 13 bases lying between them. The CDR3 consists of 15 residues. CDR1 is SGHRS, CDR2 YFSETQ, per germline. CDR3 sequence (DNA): TGCGCCAGCAGCGAGGGACACACCTCTAACTATGGCTACACCTTC. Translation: CASSEGHTSNYGYTF.

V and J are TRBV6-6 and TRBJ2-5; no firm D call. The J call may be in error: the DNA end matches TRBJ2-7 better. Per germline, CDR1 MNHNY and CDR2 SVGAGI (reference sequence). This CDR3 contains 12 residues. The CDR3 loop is CASSSLVYEQYF. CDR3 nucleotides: TGTGCCAGCAGTTCCCTTGTCTACGAGCAGTACTTC.

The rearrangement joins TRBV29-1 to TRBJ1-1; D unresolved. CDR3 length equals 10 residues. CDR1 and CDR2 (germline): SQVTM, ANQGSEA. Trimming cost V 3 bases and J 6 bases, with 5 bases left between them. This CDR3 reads CSVDSSEAFF. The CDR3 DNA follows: TGCAGCGTTGATTCATCTGAAGCTTTCTTT.

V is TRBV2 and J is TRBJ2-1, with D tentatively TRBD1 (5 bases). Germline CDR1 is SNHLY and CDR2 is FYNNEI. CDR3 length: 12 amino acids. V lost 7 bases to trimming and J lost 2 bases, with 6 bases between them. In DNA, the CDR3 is TGTGCCAGCAAGGACACCTACAATGAGCAGTTCTTC. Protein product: CASKDTYNEQFF.

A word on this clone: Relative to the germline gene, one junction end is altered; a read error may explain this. The CDR3 loop reads CATSLDRQNTDTQYF. The CDR3, as DNA: TGTGCCACCAGTTTGGACAGGCAGAACACAGATACGCAGTATTTT. This chain connects TRBV28 to TRBJ2-3; 7 positions agree with TRBD1. CDR1 and CDR2 (germline): MDHEN, SYDVKM. The CDR3 runs to 15 residues.

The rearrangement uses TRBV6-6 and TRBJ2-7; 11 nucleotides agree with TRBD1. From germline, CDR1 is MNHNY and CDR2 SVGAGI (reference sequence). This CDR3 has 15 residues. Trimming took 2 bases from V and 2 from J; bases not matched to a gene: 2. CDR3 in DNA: TGTGCCAGCAGTTACAAGGGACAGGGGGCCTACGAGCAGTACTTC. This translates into CASSYKGQGAYEQYF.

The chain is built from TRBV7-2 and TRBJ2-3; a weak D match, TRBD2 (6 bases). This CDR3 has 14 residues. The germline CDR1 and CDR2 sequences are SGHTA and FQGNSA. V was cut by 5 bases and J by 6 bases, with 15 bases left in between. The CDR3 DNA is TGTGCCAGCAGCCTACAGACTAGTCCCGATACGCAGTATTTT. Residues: CASSLQTSPDTQYF.

DNA for the CDR3: TGTGCCTGGAGTGTAGGGGACGAGCAGTACTTC. Translation gives CAWSVGDEQYF. The J gene is TRBJ2-7, the V gene TRBV30; D may be TRBD1 (5 bases). The CDR3 runs to 11 residues. Germline values: CDR1 GTSNPN, CDR2 SVGIG (reference sequence). With 0 bases removed from V and 5 bases from J, the gap between germline ends came to 5 bases.

The CDR3 nucleotides are TGCGCCAGCAGCAAAGACACTAGCAATCAGCCCCAGCATTTT. Translated: CASSKDTSNQPQHF. The rearrangement links TRBV5-1 to TRBJ1-5; no clear D gene. Germline V gene lookup returns CDR1 SGHRS and CDR2 YFSETQ. V shed 4 bases and J shed 0 bases, with 8 bases lying between them. The CDR3 is made up of 14 amino acids. Full variable domain (remainder filled in from reference TRBV5-1 and TRBJ1-5): KAGVTQTPRYLIKTRGQQVTLSCSPISGHRSVSWYQQTPGQGLQFLFEYFSETQRNKGNFPGRFSGRQFSNSRSEMNVSTLELGDSALYLCASSKDTSNQPQHFGDGTRLSIL.

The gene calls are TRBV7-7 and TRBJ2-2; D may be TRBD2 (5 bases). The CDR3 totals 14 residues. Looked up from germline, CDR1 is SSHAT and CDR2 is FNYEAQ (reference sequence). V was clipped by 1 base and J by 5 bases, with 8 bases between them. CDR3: CASSLGRTTGELFF. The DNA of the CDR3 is TGTGCCAGCAGCTTAGGACGGACTACCGGGGAGCTGTTTTTT.

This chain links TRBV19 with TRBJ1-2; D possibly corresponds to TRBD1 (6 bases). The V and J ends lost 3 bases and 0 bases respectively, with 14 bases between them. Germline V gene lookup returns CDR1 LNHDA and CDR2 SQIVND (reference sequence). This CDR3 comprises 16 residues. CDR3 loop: CASSMAGRGANYGYTF. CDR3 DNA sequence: TGTGCCAGTAGTATGGCCGGCAGGGGAGCTAACTATGGCTACACCTTC. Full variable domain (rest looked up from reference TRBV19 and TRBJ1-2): DGGITQSPKYLFRKEGQNVTLSCEQNLNHDAMYWYRQDPGQGLRLIYYSQIVNDFQKGDIAEGYSVSREKKESFPLTVTSAQKNPTAFYLCASSMAGRGANYGYTFGSGTRLTVV.

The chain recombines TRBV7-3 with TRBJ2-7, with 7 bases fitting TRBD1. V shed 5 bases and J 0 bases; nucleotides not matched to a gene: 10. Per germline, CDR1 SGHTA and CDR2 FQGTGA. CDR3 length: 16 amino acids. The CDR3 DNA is TGTGCCAGCAGCCCCCAAGGGGGCTTAAGCTCCTACGAGCAGTACTTC. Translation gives CASSPQGGLSSYEQYF. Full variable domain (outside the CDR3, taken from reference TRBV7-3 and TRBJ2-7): GAGVSQTPSNKVTEKGKYVELRCDPISGHTALYWYRQSLGQGPEFLIYFQGTGAADDSGLPNDRFFAVRPEGSVSTLKIQRTERGDSAVYLCASSPQGGLSSYEQYFGPGTRLTVT.

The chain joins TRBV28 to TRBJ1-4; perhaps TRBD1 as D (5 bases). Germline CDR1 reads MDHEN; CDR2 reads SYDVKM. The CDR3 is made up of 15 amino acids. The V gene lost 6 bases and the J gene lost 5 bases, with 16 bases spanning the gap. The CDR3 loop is CASRGPSYKNEKLFF. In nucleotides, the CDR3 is TGTGCCAGCAGGGGGCCCAGTTACAAAAATGAAAAACTGTTTTTT.

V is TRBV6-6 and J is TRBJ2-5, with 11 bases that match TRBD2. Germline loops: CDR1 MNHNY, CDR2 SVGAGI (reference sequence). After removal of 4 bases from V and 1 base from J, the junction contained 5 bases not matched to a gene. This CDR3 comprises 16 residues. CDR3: CASSSLAGGAQETQYF. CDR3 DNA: TGTGCCAGCAGTTCTCTAGCGGGAGGAGCCCAAGAGACCCAGTACTTC.

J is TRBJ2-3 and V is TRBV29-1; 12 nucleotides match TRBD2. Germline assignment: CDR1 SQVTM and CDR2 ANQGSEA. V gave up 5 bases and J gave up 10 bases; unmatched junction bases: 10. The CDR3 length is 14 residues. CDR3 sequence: CSVPGTSGSTAQYF. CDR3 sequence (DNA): TGCAGCGTTCCCGGGACTAGCGGGTCTACGGCGCAGTATTTT.

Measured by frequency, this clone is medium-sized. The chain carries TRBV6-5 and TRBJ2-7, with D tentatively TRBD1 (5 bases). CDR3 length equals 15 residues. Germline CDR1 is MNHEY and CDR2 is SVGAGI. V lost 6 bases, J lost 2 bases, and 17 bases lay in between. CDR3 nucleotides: TGTGCCAGCAGCCAGACAGCCCCCCTCGCCTACGAGCAGTACTTC. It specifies CASSQTAPLAYEQYF.

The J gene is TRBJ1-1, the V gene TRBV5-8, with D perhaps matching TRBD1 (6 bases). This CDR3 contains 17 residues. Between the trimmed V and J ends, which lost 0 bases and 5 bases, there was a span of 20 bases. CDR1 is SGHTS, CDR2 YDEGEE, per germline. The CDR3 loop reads CASSLARSMTGETEAFF. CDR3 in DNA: TGTGCCAGCAGCTTGGCCCGATCCATGACAGGCGAGACTGAAGCTTTCTTT.

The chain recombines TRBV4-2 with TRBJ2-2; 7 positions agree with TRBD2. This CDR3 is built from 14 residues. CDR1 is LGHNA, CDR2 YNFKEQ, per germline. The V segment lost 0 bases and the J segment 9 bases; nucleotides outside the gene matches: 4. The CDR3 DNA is TGTGCCAGCAGCCAAGATCGACTAGCTAGGGAGCTGTTTTTT. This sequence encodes CASSQDRLARELFF.

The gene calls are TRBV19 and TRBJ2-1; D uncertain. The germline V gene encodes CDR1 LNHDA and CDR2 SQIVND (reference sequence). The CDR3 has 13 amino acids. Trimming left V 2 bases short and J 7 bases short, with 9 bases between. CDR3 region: CASSINGENEQFF. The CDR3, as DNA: TGTGCCAGTAGTATAAATGGAGAGAATGAGCAGTTCTTC.